The clone carrying this T cell receptor (beta chain) was seen at least ten times. Its specificity is not known. As an off-target read in a library built for alpha chains, this beta chain has a frequency of little significance. CDR1 is SNHLY, CDR2 FYNNEI, per germline. V dropped 3 bases and J dropped 9; count of bases not matched to a gene: 7. This CDR3 spans 15 amino acids. The sample belongs to a study of spatial heterogeneity in lung cancer. TCRdb called the 5' RACE reads again in MiXCR, with one record for every CDR3 protein. The table shows roughly 10,000 distinct CDR3 sequences, with roughly 8% occurring only once. The study, taken as a whole, reports: In tumors, expanded intratumoral alpha and beta TCR counts tracked mutation counts.

Time point meaning: sample taken at primary tumor resection. V gene TRBV2 combines with J gene TRBJ2-1, with 11 bases identical to TRBD2. The TCR sequence derives from a female donor with early-stage non-small cell lung cancer. The sample in question was lung tumor tissue, obtained at surgery. The CDR3 DNA reads as TGTGCCAGCAGTGACCCTAGCGGGGGGATTCGTGAGCAGTTCTTC. Translating it yields CASSDPSGGIREQFF.